This TCR beta chain was observed in a study of shared clonotypes between healthy human individuals. Only in-frame clones appear in the TCRdb table, and some are missing; sequencing was by immunoSEQ multiplex PCR. This table holds about half a million clones, approximately 77% found once. This clone was found many times. Distinct nucleotide sequences in the sample also encode this CDR3. Germline CDR1 is SGHNT and CDR2 is YYREEE (reference sequence). The CDR3 is 15 amino acids. Trimming pared 1 base from V and 2 bases from J, leaving 13 bases between. What was sequenced was PBMCs. The sequence was obtained from a woman aged 40 to 50 in good health. Some clones in this sample may be carry-over from other donors' samples. The rearrangement joins TRBV5-4 to TRBJ2-7, with D perhaps matching TRBD1 (6 bases). The CDR3 spells CASSLKQGTPYEQYF. In DNA form, the CDR3 reads TGTGCCAGCAGCTTGAAACAGGGCACCCCCTACGAGCAGTACTTC.